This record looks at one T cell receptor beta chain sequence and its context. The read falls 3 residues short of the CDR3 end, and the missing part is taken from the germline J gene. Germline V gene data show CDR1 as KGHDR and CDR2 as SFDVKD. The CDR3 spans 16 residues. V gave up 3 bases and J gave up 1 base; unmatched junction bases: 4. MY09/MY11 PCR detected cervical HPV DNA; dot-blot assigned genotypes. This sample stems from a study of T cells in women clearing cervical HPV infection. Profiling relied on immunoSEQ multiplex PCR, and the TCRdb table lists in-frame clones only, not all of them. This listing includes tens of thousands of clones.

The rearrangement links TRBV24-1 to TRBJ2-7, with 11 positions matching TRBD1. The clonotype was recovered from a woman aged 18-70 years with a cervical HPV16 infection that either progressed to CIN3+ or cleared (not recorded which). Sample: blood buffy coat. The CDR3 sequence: CATSDRGQGGSYEQYF. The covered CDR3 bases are TGTGCCACCAGTGATCGGGGACAGGGGGGTTCCTACGAG.